This T cell receptor (beta chain) was documented in a study of shared clonotypes between healthy human individuals. CDR3 size: 14 residues. Looked up from germline, CDR1 is MDHEN and CDR2 is SYDVKM. V was clipped by 5 bases and J by 5 bases, with 15 bases between them. In regard to this clone: The antigen remains undetermined.

Study results and caveats: Generally, naive subsets came out with larger estimated richness than memory subsets.

The assay used deep level. Genomic DNA per cell subset filled all wells of several immunoSEQ plates. Using immunoSEQ multiplex PCR, the repertoire was profiled, and TCRdb retains in-frame clones only, with some absent. The sample records around 1,000,000 clones, approximately 80% being singletons. The chain combines TRBV28 with TRBJ1-2; weak D call: TRBD1 (5 bases). The source of this sequence is a man in his late teens or twenties in good health. Some clones in this sample may be carry-over from other donors' samples. The sequencing sample was made of memory CD4+ T cells from PBMCs. Subset reported: CD45RA-negative fraction. The CDR3 region is CASSPPGRLYGYTF. As DNA, the CDR3 is TGTGCCAGCAGTCCCCCGGGACGACTATATGGCTACACCTTC.